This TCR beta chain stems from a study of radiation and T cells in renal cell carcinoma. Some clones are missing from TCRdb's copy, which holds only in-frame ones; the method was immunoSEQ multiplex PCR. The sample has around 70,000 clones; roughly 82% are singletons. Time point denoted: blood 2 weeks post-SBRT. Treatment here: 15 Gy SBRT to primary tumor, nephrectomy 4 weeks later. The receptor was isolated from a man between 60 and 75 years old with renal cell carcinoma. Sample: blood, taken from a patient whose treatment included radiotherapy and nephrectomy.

The CDR3 region has the DNA TGTGCCAGCAGTACCCGCGTAGAGCCGATGGGCGAGCAGTACTTC. Protein sequence: CASSTRVEPMGEQYF. The chain has TRBV6-5 and TRBJ2-7; no definite D call. The CDR3 consists of 15 residues. Germline loops: CDR1 MNHEY, CDR2 SVGAGI. The V end lost 5 bases, the J end lost 6 bases, and 20 bases lay between the germline ends.